This entry lists 21 T cell receptor beta chains sequenced from one sample in a study of blood T cell repertoires in COVID-19. Data came from immunoSEQ multiplex PCR; TCRdb stores just in-frame clones and leaves some out. Of about 380,000 clones in the sample, roughly 87% were seen once. Material: PBMCs or T cells enriched from blood (not recorded which). These receptors were obtained from a woman between 25 and 40 years old who had recovered from COVID-19.

The rearrangement uses TRBV25-1 and TRBJ1-1, with 8 bases lining up with TRBD1. CDR3 length: 16 amino acids. Germline V gene lookup returns CDR1 MGHDK and CDR2 SYGVNS. The V and J ends lost 2 bases and 3 bases, in that order; junction bases with no gene match: 8. Written as DNA, the CDR3 is TGTGCCAGCAGTGAACGCAGGGGGCTTGGGTACACTGAAGCTTTCTTT. The encoded protein is CASSERRGLGYTEAFF.

The genes are TRBV20-1 and TRBJ1-6, with TRBD1 as a possible D gene (5 bases). Germline values: CDR1 DFQATT, CDR2 SNEGSKA (reference sequence). This CDR3 is built from 15 residues. Trimming pared 3 bases from V and 0 bases from J, leaving 9 bases between. CDR3 loop: CSASGATSYNSPLHF. DNA for the CDR3: TGCAGTGCTAGTGGGGCGACCTCCTATAATTCACCCCTCCACTTT.

This clone came up once. V and J are TRBV18 and TRBJ1-1, with 7 nucleotides matching TRBD1. The CDR3 has 17 residues. Unmatched junction bases numbered 9, after V lost 1 base and J lost 1 base. CDR1 and CDR2 from the germline V gene are KGHSH and LQKENI. CDR3 coding DNA: TGTGCCAGCTCACCACAATCCTGGACAGGAGGGAACACTGAAGCTTTCTTT. It is translated as CASSPQSWTGGNTEAFF.

The chain recombines TRBV12-5 with TRBJ2-7, with 8 bases lining up with TRBD1. Trimming took 2 bases from V and 2 from J; bases not matched to a gene: 5. Looked up from germline, CDR1 is LGHNT and CDR2 is FRNRAP. CDR3 length: 15 residues. Here the CDR3 reads CASGLPRDRTYEQYF. CDR3 bases: TGTGCTAGTGGTTTGCCCCGGGACAGGACCTACGAGCAGTACTTC.

This chain uses TRBV2 with TRBJ1-5; D call uncertain. Germline V gene lookup returns CDR1 SNHLY and CDR2 FYNNEI. This CDR3 has 14 amino acids. Trimming took off 5 bases at V and 5 bases at J, with 13 bases between the two ends. CDR3 in DNA: TGTGCCAGCAGTCCTCGAGGTATCGATCAGCCCCAGCATTTT. Protein sequence: CASSPRGIDQPQHF.

This clone has only a few counts. This chain joins TRBV3-1 (or the pseudogene TRBV3-2) and TRBJ1-4, with a possible D match to TRBD1 (6 bases). The CDR3 totals 16 residues. CDR1 is LGHDT and CDR2 is YNNKEL in the germline V gene (reference sequence). V was shortened by 3 bases and J by 7 bases, with 18 bases between the two germline ends. In nucleotides, the CDR3 is TGTGCCAGCAGCCAGGGGACTATCGGGGGCGGTGAAAAACTGTTTTTT. This translates into CASSQGTIGGGEKLFF.

The chain joins TRBV10-3 to TRBJ2-1; the D gene is possibly TRBD1 (6 bases). The CDR3 totals 14 residues. In germline, CDR1 is ENHRY, CDR2 SYGVKD. V gave up 7 bases and J gave up 2 bases, with 12 bases separating them. The CDR3 region has the DNA TGTGCCATCACGATGGGGGCGGCCTACAATGAGCAGTTCTTC. Translated: CAITMGAAYNEQFF.

In its sample, this clone was seen once. The chain joins TRBV5-1 to TRBJ2-1; 13 nucleotides align to TRBD2. Losses at the gene ends were 4 bases for V and 8 bases for J; bases not matched to a gene: 6. This CDR3 has 15 residues. From germline, CDR1 is SGHRS and CDR2 YFSETQ. Written as DNA, the CDR3 is TGCGCCAGCAGCCAGGGACTAGCGGGAACCGATGAGCAGTTCTTC. It is translated as CASSQGLAGTDEQFF. Filled out from reference TRBV5-1 and TRBJ2-1, the complete variable domain reads KAGVTQTPRYLIKTRGQQVTLSCSPISGHRSVSWYQQTPGQGLQFLFEYFSETQRNKGNFPGRFSGRQFSNSRSEMNVSTLELGDSALYLCASSQGLAGTDEQFFGPGTRLTVL.

The chain carries TRBV10-3 and TRBJ2-7, with a possible D match to TRBD2 (6 bases). The CDR3 spans 13 residues. Germline V gene sequence: CDR1 ENHRY, CDR2 SYGVKD. With 6 bases removed from V and 0 bases from J, the gap between germline ends came to 9 bases. In nucleotides, the CDR3 is TGTGCCATCAGGCTAGCGAGCTCCTACGAGCAGTACTTC. Protein: CAIRLASSYEQYF.

This chain connects TRBV2 to TRBJ1-1; D perhaps matches TRBD1 (6 bases). Per germline, CDR1 SNHLY and CDR2 FYNNEI. The V end lost 0 bases, the J end lost 7 bases, and 15 bases lay between the germline ends. The CDR3 totals 15 residues. The chain's CDR3 is CASSEALRGSGEAFF. CDR3 in DNA: TGTGCCAGCAGTGAAGCCCTGAGGGGGTCCGGTGAAGCTTTCTTT.

This clone was picked up one time. The chain couples TRBV19 to TRBJ1-1; 10 positions agree with TRBD1. This CDR3 has 14 amino acids. The J segment lost 7 bases and the V segment lost 3 bases, leaving 5 bases of the junction unmatched. Germline CDR1 reads LNHDA; CDR2 reads SQIVND (reference sequence). The CDR3 region has the DNA TGTGCCAGTAGTATGATGGGACAGGGGCTTGAAGCTTTCTTT. Its protein is CASSMMGQGLEAFF.

The CDR3 DNA follows: TGTGCCAGCAGCTTGGCTGGGGCCGATCAGCCCCAGCATTTT. Its translation is CASSLAGADQPQHF. The genes are TRBV5-6 and TRBJ1-5; D is possibly TRBD1 (5 bases). Germline lookup yields CDR1 SGHDT and CDR2 YYEEEE. This CDR3 is 14 amino acids long. The germline V and J ends were trimmed by 0 bases and 5 bases, with 9 bases remaining between them.

The V call is TRBV4-1, the J call TRBJ2-1; the match to TRBD2 covers 12 bases. The CDR3 has 17 residues. The germline CDR1 and CDR2 sequences are MGHRA and YSYEKL. J lost 4 bases, V lost 1 base, and 5 bases had no gene match. As DNA, the CDR3 is TGCGCCAGCAGCCAAGTGGCTAGCGGGGGGGGTTACAATGAGCAGTTCTTC. Its protein product is CASSQVASGGGYNEQFF.

The chain uses TRBV7-8 and TRBJ2-5; 11 nucleotides match TRBD2. Germline V gene lookup returns CDR1 SGHVS and CDR2 FQNEAQ. The junction had 8 bases not matched to a gene; V was cut back by 0 bases and J by 5 bases. The CDR3 consists of 17 residues. As DNA, the CDR3 is TGTGCCAGCAGCTTAGCGGGGCTAGCGGGAGGTTGGGAGACCCAGTACTTC. It translates to CASSLAGLAGGWETQYF.

The rearrangement joins TRBV11-3 to TRBJ2-1, with a tentative D call TRBD1 (5 bases). CDR1 and CDR2 from the germline V gene are SGHNT and YENEEA. Between the trimmed V and J ends, which lost 0 bases and 5 bases, there was a span of 11 bases. The CDR3 loop spans 15 amino acids. DNA for the CDR3: TGTGCCAGCAGCTTAGACCCGGACAAAGACAATGAGCAGTTCTTC. Its protein is CASSLDPDKDNEQFF.

The chain combines TRBV9 with TRBJ1-1; D gene uncertain. The germline gives CDR1 SGDLS, CDR2 YYNGEE. V was shortened by 0 bases and J by 1 base, with 4 bases between the two germline ends. The CDR3 loop spans 13 amino acids. The CDR3 here is CASSVDRNTEAFF. CDR3 coding DNA: TGTGCCAGCAGCGTAGACAGGAACACTGAAGCTTTCTTT. Full variable domain (outside the CDR3, taken from reference TRBV9 and TRBJ1-1): DSGVTQTPKHLITATGQRVTLRCSPRSGDLSVYWYQQSLDQGLQFLIQYYNGEERAKGNILERFSAQQFPDLHSELNLSSLELGDSALYFCASSVDRNTEAFFGQGTRLTVV.

The V and J genes are TRBV7-9 and TRBJ2-7; 8 bases agree with TRBD1. From germline, CDR1 is SEHNR and CDR2 FQNEAQ (reference sequence). This CDR3 comprises 15 residues. Germline trimming cut 4 bases from V and 3 bases from J; bases unmatched to any gene: 8. The DNA of the CDR3 is TGTGCCAGCAGCTCCTGGGACAGGTCCTTCTACGAGCAGTACTTC. Its protein product is CASSSWDRSFYEQYF.

The chain uses TRBV6-5 and TRBJ1-5; 7 bases are shared with TRBD1. The trim removed 3 bases at V and 5 bases at J, leaving 7 bases unmatched. This CDR3 has 15 amino acids. Germline V gives CDR1 MNHEY, CDR2 SVGAGI. DNA of the CDR3: TGTGCCAGCAGTTATTCTTCGACAGGGCATCAGCCCCAGCATTTT. Translated: CASSYSSTGHQPQHF.

This clone was seen a few times. The chain employs TRBV7-9 and TRBJ2-2, with 11 bases aligning to TRBD2. Germline V lookup: CDR1 SEHNR, CDR2 FQNEAQ (reference sequence). CDR3 size: 16 residues. The V segment lost 7 bases and the J segment 6 bases; nucleotides outside the gene matches: 10. CDR3 loop: CASTKLTSGSPGELFF. The DNA of the CDR3 is TGTGCCAGCACCAAATTAACTAGCGGGAGTCCCGGGGAGCTGTTTTTT.

The V call is TRBV27, the J call TRBJ1-1, with 7 bases aligning to TRBD1. This CDR3 is built from 13 residues. Germline lookup yields CDR1 MNHEY and CDR2 SMNVEV (reference sequence). The trim removed 3 bases at V and 10 bases at J, leaving 8 bases unmatched. In nucleotides, the CDR3 is TGTGCCAGCAGTTTGGTAAAAGGGGGCTCAGCTTTCTTT. Translation: CASSLVKGGSAFF.

The chain uses TRBV3-1 (or the pseudogene TRBV3-2) and TRBJ1-5; unclear D gene. With 4 bases removed from V and 4 bases from J, the gap between germline ends came to 8 bases. Germline V lookup: CDR1 LGHDT, CDR2 YNNKEL (reference sequence). This CDR3 is built from 13 residues. The CDR3 DNA reads TGTGCCAGCAGCCGCGCGGTAAATCAGCCCCAGCATTTT. It specifies CASSRAVNQPQHF.